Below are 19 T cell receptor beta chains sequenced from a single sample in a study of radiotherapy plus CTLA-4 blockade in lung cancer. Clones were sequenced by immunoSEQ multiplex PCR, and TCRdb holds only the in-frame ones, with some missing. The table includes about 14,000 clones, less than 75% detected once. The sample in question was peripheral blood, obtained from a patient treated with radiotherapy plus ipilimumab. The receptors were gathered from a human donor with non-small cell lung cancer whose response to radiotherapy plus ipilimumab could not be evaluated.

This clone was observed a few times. In DNA, the CDR3 is TGTGCCAGCGTAGGGGGTAACAATCAGCCCCAGCATTTT. Protein product: CASVGGNNQPQHF. The chain combines TRBV6-1 with TRBJ1-5, with a weak D call TRBD1 (6 bases). There are 13 residues in the CDR3. Germline V gives CDR1 MNHNS, CDR2 SASEGT. Trimming cost V 8 bases and J 3 bases, with 11 bases left between them.

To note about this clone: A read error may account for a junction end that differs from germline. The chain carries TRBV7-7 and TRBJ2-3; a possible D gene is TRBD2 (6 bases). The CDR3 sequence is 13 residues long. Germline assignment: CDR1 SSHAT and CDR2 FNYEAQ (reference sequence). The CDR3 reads CASSLRDSDTQYF. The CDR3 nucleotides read TGTGCTAGCAGCTTAAGGGACTCAGATACGCAGTATTTT.

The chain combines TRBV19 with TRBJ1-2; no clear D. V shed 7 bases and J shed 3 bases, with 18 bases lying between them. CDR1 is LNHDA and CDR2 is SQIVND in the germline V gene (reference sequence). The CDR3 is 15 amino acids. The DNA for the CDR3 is TGTGCCAGTACCTCGTGGGCAGGTAGAGACTATGGCTACACCTTC. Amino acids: CASTSWAGRDYGYTF. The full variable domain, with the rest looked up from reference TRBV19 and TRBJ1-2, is DGGITQSPKYLFRKEGQNVTLSCEQNLNHDAMYWYRQDPGQGLRLIYYSQIVNDFQKGDIAEGYSVSREKKESFPLTVTSAQKNPTAFYLCASTSWAGRDYGYTFGSGTRLTVV.

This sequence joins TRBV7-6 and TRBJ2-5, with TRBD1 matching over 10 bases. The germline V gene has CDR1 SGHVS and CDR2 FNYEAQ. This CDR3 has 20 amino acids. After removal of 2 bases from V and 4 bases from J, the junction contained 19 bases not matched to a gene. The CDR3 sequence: CASSLRTPGQGTGAGETQYF. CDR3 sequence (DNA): TGTGCCAGCAGCTTAAGGACACCGGGACAGGGGACCGGCGCAGGAGAGACCCAGTACTTC.

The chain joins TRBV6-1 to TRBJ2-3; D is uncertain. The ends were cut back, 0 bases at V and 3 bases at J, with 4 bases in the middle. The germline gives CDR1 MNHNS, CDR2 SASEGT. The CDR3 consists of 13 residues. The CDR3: CASSEAPTDTQYF. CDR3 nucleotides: TGTGCCAGCAGTGAAGCTCCGACAGATACGCAGTATTTT.

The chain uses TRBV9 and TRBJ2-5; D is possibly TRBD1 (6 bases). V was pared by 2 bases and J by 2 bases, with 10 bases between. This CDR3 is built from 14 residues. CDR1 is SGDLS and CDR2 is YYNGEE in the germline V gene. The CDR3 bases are TGTGCCAGCAGCGTCCATCAGGGGCAAGAGACCCAGTACTTC. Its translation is CASSVHQGQETQYF.

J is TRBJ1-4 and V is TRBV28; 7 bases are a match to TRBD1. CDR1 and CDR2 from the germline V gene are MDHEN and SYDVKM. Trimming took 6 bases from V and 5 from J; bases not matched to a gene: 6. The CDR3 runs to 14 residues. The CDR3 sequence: CASSSSDRNEKLFF. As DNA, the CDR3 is TGTGCCAGCAGCTCGTCGGACAGGAATGAAAAACTGTTTTTT.

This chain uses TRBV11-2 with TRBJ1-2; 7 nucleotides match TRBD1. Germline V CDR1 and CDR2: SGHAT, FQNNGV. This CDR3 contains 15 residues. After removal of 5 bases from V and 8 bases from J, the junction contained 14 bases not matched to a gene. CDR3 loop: CASSLYRGAPQGYTF. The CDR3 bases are TGTGCCAGCAGCCTGTACAGGGGAGCCCCTCAGGGCTACACCTTC.

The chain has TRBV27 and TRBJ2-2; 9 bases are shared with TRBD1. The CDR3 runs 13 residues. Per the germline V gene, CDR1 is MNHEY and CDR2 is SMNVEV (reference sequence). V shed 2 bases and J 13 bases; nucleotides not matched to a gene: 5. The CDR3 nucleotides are TGTGCCAGCAGTTTAAGACAGGGGGGTGCGCTGTTTTTT. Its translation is CASSLRQGGALFF.

The chain's CDR3 is CASSVTRGELFF. In nucleotides, the CDR3 is TGTGCCAGCAGTGTAACTAGGGGGGAGCTGTTTTTT. The rearrangement links TRBV6-1 to TRBJ2-2, with D possibly TRBD2 on 5 matching bases. Germline lookup yields CDR1 MNHNS and CDR2 SASEGT. This CDR3 spans 12 amino acids. The ends were cut back, 4 bases at V and 8 bases at J, with 8 bases in the middle.

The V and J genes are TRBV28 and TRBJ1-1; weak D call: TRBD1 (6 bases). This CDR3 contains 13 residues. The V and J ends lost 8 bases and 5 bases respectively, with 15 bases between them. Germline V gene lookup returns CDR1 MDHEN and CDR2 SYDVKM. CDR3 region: CASDQLQGTEAFF. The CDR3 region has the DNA TGTGCCAGCGATCAACTGCAGGGGACTGAAGCTTTCTTT.

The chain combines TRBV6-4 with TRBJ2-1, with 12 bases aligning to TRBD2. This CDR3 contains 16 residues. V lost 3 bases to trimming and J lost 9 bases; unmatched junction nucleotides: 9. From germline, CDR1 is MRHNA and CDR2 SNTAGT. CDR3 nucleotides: TGTGCCAGCAGTGATCTAGCGGGGGGGCCTTTGCTTGAGCAGTTCTTC. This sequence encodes CASSDLAGGPLLEQFF.

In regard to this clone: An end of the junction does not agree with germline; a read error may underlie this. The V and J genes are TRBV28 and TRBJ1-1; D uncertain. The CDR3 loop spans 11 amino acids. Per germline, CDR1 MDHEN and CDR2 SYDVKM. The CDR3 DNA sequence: TGTGCCGGCAGGAGGTACACTGAAGCTTTCTTT. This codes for CAGRRYTEAFF.

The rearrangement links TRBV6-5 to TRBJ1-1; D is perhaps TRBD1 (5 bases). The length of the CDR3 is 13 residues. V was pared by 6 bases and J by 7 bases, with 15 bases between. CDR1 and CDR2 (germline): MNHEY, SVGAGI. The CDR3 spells CASRVTGTGEAFF. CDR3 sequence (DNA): TGTGCCAGCAGGGTAACAGGAACGGGTGAAGCTTTCTTT.

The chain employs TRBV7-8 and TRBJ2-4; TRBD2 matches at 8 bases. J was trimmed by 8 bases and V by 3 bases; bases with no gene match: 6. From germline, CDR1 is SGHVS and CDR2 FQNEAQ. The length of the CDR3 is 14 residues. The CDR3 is CASSFRGGQDIQYF. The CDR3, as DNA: TGTGCCAGCAGCTTTCGGGGGGGCCAGGACATTCAGTACTTC.

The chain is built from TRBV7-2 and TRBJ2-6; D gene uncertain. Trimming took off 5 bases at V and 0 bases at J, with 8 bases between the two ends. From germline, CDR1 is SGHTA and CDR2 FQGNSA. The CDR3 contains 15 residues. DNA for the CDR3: TGTGCCAGCAGCCTTCTTTCCTCTGGGGCCAACGTCCTGACTTTC. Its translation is CASSLLSSGANVLTF.

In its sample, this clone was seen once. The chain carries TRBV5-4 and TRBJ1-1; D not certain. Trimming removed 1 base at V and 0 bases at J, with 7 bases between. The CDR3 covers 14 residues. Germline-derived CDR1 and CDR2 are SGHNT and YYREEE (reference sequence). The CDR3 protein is CASSLTSMNTEAFF. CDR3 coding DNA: TGTGCCAGCAGCTTGACGAGTATGAACACTGAAGCTTTCTTT.

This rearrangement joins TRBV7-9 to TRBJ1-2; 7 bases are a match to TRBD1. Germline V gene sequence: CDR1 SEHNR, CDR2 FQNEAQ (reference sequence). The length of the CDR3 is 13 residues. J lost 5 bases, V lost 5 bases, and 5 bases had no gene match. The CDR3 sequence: CASSADREYGYTF. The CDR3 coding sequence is TGTGCCAGCAGCGCCGACAGGGAGTATGGCTACACCTTC.

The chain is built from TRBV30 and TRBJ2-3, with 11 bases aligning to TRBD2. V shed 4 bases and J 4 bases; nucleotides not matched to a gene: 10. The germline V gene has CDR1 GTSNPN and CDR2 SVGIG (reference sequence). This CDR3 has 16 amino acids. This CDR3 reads CAWTLAGADNADTQYF. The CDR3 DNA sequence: TGTGCCTGGACACTAGCGGGGGCGGACAACGCAGATACGCAGTATTTT.